The clone carrying this TCR beta chain came up a few times. What it recognizes is unknown. This CDR3 is 13 amino acids long. The germline V gene has CDR1 SGHDN and CDR2 FVKESK. V dropped 5 bases and J dropped 0 bases, with 7 bases sitting between them. With a duration under 2 months, the hyperthyroidism was newly diagnosed in patients aged 18 to 65. This sample was taken from a study of T cells in Graves' hyperthyroidism and ophthalmopathy. The study, taken as a whole, reports: Researchers report that a 13 V-J model separated ophthalmopathy from stable hyperthyroidism.

RNA transcripts were the template for amplifying TCR beta CDR3 regions. When the TCR CDR3 underwent first-round RT-PCR, the HTBI primer set was used. Each CDR3 protein is one row after TCRdb ran MiXCR on the multiplex PCR reads. The sample holds just under 750,000 distinct CDR3 sequences, 35% seen once. This receptor was taken from a woman between 40 and 55 years old with Graves' hyperthyroidism. Sequencing was carried out using blood. The rearrangement uses TRBV14 and TRBJ1-2; D gene ambiguous. The CDR3, as DNA: TGTGCCAGCAGCGACAATACTAACTATGGCTACACCTTC. Translating it yields CASSDNTNYGYTF.